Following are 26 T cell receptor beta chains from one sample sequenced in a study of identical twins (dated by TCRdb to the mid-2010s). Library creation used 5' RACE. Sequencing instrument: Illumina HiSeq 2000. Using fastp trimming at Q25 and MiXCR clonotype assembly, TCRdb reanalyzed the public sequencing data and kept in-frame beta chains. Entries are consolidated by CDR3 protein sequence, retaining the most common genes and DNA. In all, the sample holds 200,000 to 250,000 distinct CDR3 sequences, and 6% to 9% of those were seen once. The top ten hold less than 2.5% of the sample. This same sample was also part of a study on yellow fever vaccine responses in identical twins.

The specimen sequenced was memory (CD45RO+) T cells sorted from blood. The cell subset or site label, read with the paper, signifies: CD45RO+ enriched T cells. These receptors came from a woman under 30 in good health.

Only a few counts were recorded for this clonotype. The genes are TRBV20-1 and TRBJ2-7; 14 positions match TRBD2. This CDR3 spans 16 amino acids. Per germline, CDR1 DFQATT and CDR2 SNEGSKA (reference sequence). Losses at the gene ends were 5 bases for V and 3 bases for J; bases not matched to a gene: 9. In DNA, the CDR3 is TGCAGTGCTCTTGGACTAGCGGGAGGAAAGAGCTACGAGCAGTACTTC. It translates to CSALGLAGGKSYEQYF.

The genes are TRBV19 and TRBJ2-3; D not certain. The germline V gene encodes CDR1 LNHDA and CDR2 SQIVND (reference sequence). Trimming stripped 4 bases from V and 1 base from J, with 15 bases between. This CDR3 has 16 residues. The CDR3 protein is CASSTPGSHRTDTQYF. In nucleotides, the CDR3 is TGTGCCAGTAGTACCCCGGGCAGTCATCGCACAGATACGCAGTATTTT.

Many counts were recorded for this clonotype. The CDR3 protein is CASADGGGSYNEQFF. The CDR3 DNA reads as TGTGCCAGCGCCGACGGGGGGGGTTCCTACAATGAGCAGTTCTTC. The V call is TRBV2, the J call TRBJ2-1, with TRBD2 matching over 8 bases. This CDR3 spans 15 amino acids. V shed 8 bases and J 1 base; nucleotides not matched to a gene: 7. Looked up from germline, CDR1 is SNHLY and CDR2 is FYNNEI.

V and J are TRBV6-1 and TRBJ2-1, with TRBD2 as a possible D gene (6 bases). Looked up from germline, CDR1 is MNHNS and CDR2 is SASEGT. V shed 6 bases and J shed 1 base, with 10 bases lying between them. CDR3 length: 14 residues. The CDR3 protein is CASSRGLSYNEQFF. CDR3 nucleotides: TGTGCCAGCAGCCGTGGACTATCCTACAATGAGCAGTTCTTC.

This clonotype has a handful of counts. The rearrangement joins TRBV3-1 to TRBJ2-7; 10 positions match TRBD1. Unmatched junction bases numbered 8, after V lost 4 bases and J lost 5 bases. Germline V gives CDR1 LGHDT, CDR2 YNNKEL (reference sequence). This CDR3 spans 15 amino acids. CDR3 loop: CASSPRTGGIHEQYF. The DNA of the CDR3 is TGTGCCAGCAGCCCTAGGACAGGGGGGATCCACGAGCAGTACTTC.

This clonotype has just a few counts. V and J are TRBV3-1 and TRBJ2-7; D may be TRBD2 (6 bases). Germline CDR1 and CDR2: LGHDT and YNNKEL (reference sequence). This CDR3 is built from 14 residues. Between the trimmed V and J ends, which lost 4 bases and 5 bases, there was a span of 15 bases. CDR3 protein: CASSRPGLENEQYF. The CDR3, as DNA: TGTGCCAGCAGCCGCCCGGGACTTGAAAACGAGCAGTACTTC.

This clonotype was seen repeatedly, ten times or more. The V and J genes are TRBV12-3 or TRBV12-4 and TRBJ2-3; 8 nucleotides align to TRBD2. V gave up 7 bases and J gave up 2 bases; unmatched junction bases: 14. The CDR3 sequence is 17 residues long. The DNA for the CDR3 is TGTGCCAGCACGATCACCGGGCGGGGGGCCTACACAGATACGCAGTATTTT. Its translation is CASTITGRGAYTDTQYF.

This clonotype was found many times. CDR3 nucleotide sequence: TGTGCCAGCAGTACGACCCCCGGGACGGCTGTCAATGAGCAGTTCTTC. Protein product: CASSTTPGTAVNEQFF. The genes are TRBV6-1 and TRBJ2-1; D is tentatively TRBD1 or TRBD2 (5 bases each). Trimming shortened V by 5 bases and J by 6 bases, and 20 bases separated the two germline ends. The CDR3 covers 16 residues. Germline V gene sequence: CDR1 MNHNS, CDR2 SASEGT.

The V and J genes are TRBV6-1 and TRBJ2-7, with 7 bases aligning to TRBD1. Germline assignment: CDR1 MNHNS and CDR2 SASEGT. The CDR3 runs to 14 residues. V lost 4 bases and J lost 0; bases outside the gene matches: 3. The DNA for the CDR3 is TGTGCCAGCAGTGTGGACAGGAGCTCCTACGAGCAGTACTTC. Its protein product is CASSVDRSSYEQYF.

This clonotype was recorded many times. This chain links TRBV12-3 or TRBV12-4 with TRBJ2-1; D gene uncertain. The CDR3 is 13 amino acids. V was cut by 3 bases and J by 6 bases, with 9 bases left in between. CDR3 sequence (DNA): TGTGCCAGCAGTTTTAACAGCGCCAATGAGCAGTTCTTC. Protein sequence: CASSFNSANEQFF.

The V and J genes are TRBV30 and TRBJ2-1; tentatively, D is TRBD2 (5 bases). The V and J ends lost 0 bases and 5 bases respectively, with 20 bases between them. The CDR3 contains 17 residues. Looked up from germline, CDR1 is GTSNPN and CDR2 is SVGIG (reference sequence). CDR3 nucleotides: TGTGCCTGGAGTGTACGAATCGGGGTCGGAGCGAACAATGAGCAGTTCTTC. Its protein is CAWSVRIGVGANNEQFF.

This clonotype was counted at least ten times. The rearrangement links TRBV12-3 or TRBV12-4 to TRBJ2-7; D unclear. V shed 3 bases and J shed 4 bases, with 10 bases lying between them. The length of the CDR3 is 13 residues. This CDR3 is CASSFGPQYEQYF. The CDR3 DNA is TGTGCCAGCAGTTTTGGGCCTCAATACGAGCAGTACTTC.

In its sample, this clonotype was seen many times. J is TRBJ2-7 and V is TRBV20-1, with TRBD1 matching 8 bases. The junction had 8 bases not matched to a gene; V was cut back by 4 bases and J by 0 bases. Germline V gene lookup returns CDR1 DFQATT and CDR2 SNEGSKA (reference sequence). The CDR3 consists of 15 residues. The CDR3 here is CSATEPGTGSYEQYF. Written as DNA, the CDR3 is TGCAGTGCTACGGAACCGGGGACAGGCTCCTACGAGCAGTACTTC.

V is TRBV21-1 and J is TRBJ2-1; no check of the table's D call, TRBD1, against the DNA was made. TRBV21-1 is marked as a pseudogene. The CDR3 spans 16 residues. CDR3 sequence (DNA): TGTGCCAGCAGCCCCCACGGACAGTCCCTCTACAATGAGCAGTTCTTC. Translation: CASSPHGQSLYNEQFF.

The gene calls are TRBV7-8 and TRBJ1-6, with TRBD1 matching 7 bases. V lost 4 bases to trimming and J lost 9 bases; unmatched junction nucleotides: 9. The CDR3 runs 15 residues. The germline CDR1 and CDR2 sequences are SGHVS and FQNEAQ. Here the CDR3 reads CASSSQGSLSSPLHF. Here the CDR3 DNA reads TGTGCCAGCAGCTCACAGGGGTCCTTATCTTCACCCCTCCACTTT.

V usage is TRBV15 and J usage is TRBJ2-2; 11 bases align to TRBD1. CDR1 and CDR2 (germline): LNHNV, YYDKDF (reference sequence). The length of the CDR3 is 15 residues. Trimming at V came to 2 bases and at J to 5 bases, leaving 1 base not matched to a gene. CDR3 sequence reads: CATSRRDRGTGELFF. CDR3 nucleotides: TGTGCCACCAGCAGAAGGGACAGGGGGACCGGGGAGCTGTTTTTT.

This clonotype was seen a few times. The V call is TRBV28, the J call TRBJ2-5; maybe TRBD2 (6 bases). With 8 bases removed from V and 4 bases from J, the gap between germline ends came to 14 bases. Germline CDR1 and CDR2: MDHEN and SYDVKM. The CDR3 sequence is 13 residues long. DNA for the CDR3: TGTGCCAGCGGGGGGTCGTTCGCAGAGACCCAGTACTTC. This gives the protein CASGGSFAETQYF.

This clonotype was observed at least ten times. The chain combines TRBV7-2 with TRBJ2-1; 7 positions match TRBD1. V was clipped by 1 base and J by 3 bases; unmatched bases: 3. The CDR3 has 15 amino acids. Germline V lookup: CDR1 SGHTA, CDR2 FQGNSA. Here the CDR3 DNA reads TGTGCCAGCAGCTTAGGAGACAGGGACTACAATGAGCAGTTCTTC. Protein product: CASSLGDRDYNEQFF.

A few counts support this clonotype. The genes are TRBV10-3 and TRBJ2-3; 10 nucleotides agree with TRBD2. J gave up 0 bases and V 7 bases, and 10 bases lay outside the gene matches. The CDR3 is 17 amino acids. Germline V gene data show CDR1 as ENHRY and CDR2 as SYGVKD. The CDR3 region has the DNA TGTGCCATCAACGGCAGGACTAGCGGCACTAGCACAGATACGCAGTATTTT. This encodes CAINGRTSGTSTDTQYF.

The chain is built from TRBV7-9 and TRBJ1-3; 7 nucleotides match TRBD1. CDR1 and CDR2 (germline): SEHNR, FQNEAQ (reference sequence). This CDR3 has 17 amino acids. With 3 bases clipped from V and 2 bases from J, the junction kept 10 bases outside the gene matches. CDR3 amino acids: CASSFSEKGAPGNTIYF. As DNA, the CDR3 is TGTGCCAGCAGCTTCTCTGAAAAGGGGGCGCCTGGAAACACCATATATTTT.

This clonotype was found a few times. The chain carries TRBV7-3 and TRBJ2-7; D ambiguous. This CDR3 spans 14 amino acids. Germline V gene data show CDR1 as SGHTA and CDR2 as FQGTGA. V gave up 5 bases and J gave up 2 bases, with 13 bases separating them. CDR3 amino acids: CASSRQAGTYEQYF. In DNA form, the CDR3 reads TGTGCCAGCAGCCGTCAGGCAGGCACCTACGAGCAGTACTTC.

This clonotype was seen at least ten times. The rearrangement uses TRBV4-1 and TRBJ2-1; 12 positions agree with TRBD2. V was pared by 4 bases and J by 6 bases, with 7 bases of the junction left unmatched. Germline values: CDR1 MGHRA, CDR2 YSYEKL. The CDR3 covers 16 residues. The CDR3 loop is CASSLRTSGNRNEQFF. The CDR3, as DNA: TGCGCCAGCAGCCTAAGGACTAGCGGGAATCGCAATGAGCAGTTCTTC.

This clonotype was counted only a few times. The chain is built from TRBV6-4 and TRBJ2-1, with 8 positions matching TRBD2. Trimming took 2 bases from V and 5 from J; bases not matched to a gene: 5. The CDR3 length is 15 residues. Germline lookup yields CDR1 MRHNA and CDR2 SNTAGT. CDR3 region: CASSDRAGEHNEQFF. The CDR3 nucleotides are TGTGCCAGCAGTGACCGAGCGGGGGAACACAATGAGCAGTTCTTC.

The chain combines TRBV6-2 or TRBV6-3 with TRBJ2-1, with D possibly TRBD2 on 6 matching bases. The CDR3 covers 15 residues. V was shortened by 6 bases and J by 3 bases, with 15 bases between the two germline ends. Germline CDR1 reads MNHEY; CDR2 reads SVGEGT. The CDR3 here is CASSLRDGSYNEQFF. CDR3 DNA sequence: TGTGCCAGCAGCCTCCGGGACGGGAGCTACAATGAGCAGTTCTTC.

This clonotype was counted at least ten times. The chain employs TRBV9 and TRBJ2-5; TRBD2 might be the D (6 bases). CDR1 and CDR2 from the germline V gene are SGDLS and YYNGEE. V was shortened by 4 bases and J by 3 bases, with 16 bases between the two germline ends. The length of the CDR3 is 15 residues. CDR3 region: CASSPRDGLKETQYF. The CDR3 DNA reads TGTGCCAGCAGCCCTCGGGACGGACTAAAAGAGACCCAGTACTTC.

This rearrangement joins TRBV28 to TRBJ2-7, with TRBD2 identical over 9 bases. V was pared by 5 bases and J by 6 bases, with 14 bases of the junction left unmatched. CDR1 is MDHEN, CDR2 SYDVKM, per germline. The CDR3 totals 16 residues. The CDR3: CASSPRPLAGEGEQYF. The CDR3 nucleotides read TGTGCCAGCAGTCCTAGACCTTTAGCGGGAGAGGGCGAGCAGTACTTC.